The next 29 T cell receptor beta chains were all read from a single sample in a study of T-cell reconstitution after alpha-beta-depleted transplantation in children. A TCRbeta library incorporating unique molecular identifiers was prepared. TCRdb passed the PCR reads through MiXCR, listing each CDR3 protein once. The sample shows some 440,000 distinct CDR3 sequences, roughly 17% of them seen only once. This specimen consisted of PBMCs, mostly from graft donor cells, obtained 360 days after TCRalphabeta/CD19-depleted stem cell transplant. Receptors originate from a boy younger than two who had a stem cell transplant for Wiskott-Aldrich syndrome, so the T cells may come from the graft donor.

This clonotype was detected only a few times. The chain joins TRBV27 to TRBJ2-7, with a weak D call TRBD2 (5 bases). The CDR3 loop spans 13 amino acids. The V end lost 5 bases, the J end lost 1 base, and 9 bases lay between the germline ends. Per the germline V gene, CDR1 is MNHEY and CDR2 is SMNVEV (reference sequence). The CDR3 region has the DNA TGTGCCAGCAGTCAACTAGGTTCCTACGAGCAGTACTTC. The encoded protein is CASSQLGSYEQYF.

The chain combines TRBV5-4 with TRBJ2-1, with D unclear. The V end lost 3 bases, the J end lost 4 bases, and 11 bases lay between the germline ends. From germline, CDR1 is SGHNT and CDR2 YYREEE (reference sequence). The CDR3 spans 14 residues. This CDR3 is CASSSSYAYNEQFF. The CDR3 DNA sequence: TGTGCCAGCAGCTCGTCCTACGCTTACAATGAGCAGTTCTTC.

This clonotype was seen at least ten times. The DNA for the CDR3 is TGTGCCAGCAGCTTTTCAGCGGGAGTGTACGAGCAGTACTTC. This gives the protein CASSFSAGVYEQYF. The chain has TRBV7-2 and TRBJ2-7; 8 positions agree with TRBD2. V shed 3 bases and J 4 bases; nucleotides not matched to a gene: 5. This CDR3 is built from 14 residues. Looked up from germline, CDR1 is SGHTA and CDR2 is FQGNSA. Full variable domain (missing parts from reference TRBV7-2 and TRBJ2-7): GAGVSQSPSNKVTEKGKDVELRCDPISGHTALYWYRQSLGQGLEFLIYFQGNSAPDKSGLPSDRFSAERTGGSVSTLTIQRTQQEDSAVYLCASSFSAGVYEQYFGPGTRLTVT.

The V and J genes are TRBV5-5 and TRBJ2-5; TRBD1 might be the D (5 bases). V was clipped by 2 bases and J by 2 bases, with 10 bases between them. CDR3 size: 14 residues. Germline CDR1 SGHKS, CDR2 YYEKEE (reference sequence). The CDR3 DNA sequence: TGTGCCAGCAGCTTCTGGACACTGCAAGAGACCCAGTACTTC. Translation gives CASSFWTLQETQYF. Supplemented by reference TRBV5-5 and TRBJ2-5, the full variable domain reads DAGVTQSPTHLIKTRGQQVTLRCSPISGHKSVSWYQQVLGQGPQFIFQYYEKEERGRGNFPDRFSARQFPNYSSELNVNALLLGDSALYLCASSFWTLQETQYFGPGTRLLVL.

This clonotype was detected a few times. The chain links TRBV7-8 to TRBJ2-7; TRBD1 agrees at 8 bases. This CDR3 comprises 13 residues. V lost 3 bases, J lost 5 bases, and 3 bases stayed unmatched. Germline V gene sequence: CDR1 SGHVS, CDR2 FQNEAQ. CDR3 loop: CASSLGQEDEQYF. As DNA, the CDR3 is TGTGCCAGCAGCTTGGGACAGGAGGACGAGCAGTACTTC.

The table lists this clonotype with a few counts. The chain uses TRBV12-3 or TRBV12-4 and TRBJ2-3; D perhaps matches TRBD1 (7 bases). Between the trimmed V and J ends, which lost 3 bases and 3 bases, there was a span of 10 bases. The CDR3 sequence is 14 residues long. DNA of the CDR3: TGTGCCAGCAGTTTCAGGGGGAGGACAGATACGCAGTATTTT. It is translated as CASSFRGRTDTQYF.

Points on this clonotype: A much more abundant neighbour one base away suggests this may be a read error. The chain is built from TRBV5-1 and TRBJ2-2; no reliable D call. V lost 1 base to trimming and J lost 1 base, with 5 bases between them. Germline V gene sequence: CDR1 SGHRS, CDR2 YFSETQ. The CDR3 sequence is 14 residues long. CDR3 residues: CASSLNKNTGELFF. The DNA of the CDR3 is TGCGCCAGCAGCTTGAACAAGAACACCGGGGAGCTGTTTTTT.

The chain uses TRBV12-3 or TRBV12-4 and TRBJ2-7, with D perhaps matching TRBD1 (6 bases). Trimming left V 5 bases short and J 1 base short, with 12 bases between. This CDR3 has 14 amino acids. In DNA form, the CDR3 reads TGTGCCAGCAGTCTTCAACAGGGATCCTACGAGCAGTACTTC. It codes for CASSLQQGSYEQYF.

This clonotype was found many times. The chain recombines TRBV19 with TRBJ1-1, with 11 bases lining up with TRBD1. The J segment lost 11 bases and the V segment lost 4 bases, leaving 15 bases of the junction unmatched. The CDR3 runs 16 residues. Germline CDR1 LNHDA, CDR2 SQIVND (reference sequence). The DNA for the CDR3 is TGTGCCAGTAGTACCGTATCCGGGACAGGGGGTTTCGGGGCTTTCTTT. This gives the protein CASSTVSGTGGFGAFF.

This sequence joins TRBV4-1 and TRBJ2-2; D uncertain. CDR1 MGHRA and CDR2 YSYEKL come from the germline V gene. V was pared by 0 bases and J by 5 bases, with 16 bases between. The CDR3 is 17 residues long. The CDR3 spells CASSQDSSRTRTGELFF. The DNA of the CDR3 is TGCGCCAGCAGCCAAGATAGTTCACGTACGAGGACCGGGGAGCTGTTTTTT.

In its sample, this clonotype was seen a few times. The rearrangement links TRBV5-1 to TRBJ1-6, with D hard to call. Trimming stripped 4 bases from V and 0 bases from J, with 8 bases between. Germline assignment: CDR1 SGHRS and CDR2 YFSETQ. The CDR3 extends over 15 amino acids. This CDR3 reads CASSDTSSYNSPLHF. In DNA form, the CDR3 reads TGCGCCAGCAGCGACACGAGCTCCTATAATTCACCCCTCCACTTT.

This clonotype was seen more than once but under ten times. This chain links TRBV7-9 with TRBJ2-3; TRBD1 aligns across 7 bases. The CDR3 spans 12 residues. The V segment lost 4 bases and the J segment 11 bases; nucleotides outside the gene matches: 6. Per the germline V gene, CDR1 is SEHNR and CDR2 is FQNEAQ (reference sequence). The CDR3 loop reads CASSSTGAKQYF. CDR3 DNA: TGTGCCAGCAGCTCCACAGGGGCAAAGCAGTATTTT.

The chain has TRBV4-1 and TRBJ1-4; D is ambiguous. V was trimmed by 3 bases and J by 8 bases, leaving 19 bases between them. Germline V gene lookup returns CDR1 MGHRA and CDR2 YSYEKL. The CDR3 spans 16 residues. In nucleotides, the CDR3 is TGCGCCAGCAGCCACCCACCGGGCCCCTCGCGCGAAAAACTGTTTTTT. Amino acid sequence: CASSHPPGPSREKLFF.

This clonotype was seen a handful of times. This sequence joins TRBV20-1 and TRBJ2-5, with no clear D. The V gene's germline CDR1 is DFQATT and CDR2 SNEGSKA (reference sequence). This CDR3 is built from 14 residues. Trimming shortened V by 3 bases and J by 4 bases, and 15 bases separated the two germline ends. The CDR3 loop reads CSASNGLSGETQYF. The CDR3 DNA reads TGCAGTGCTAGTAACGGGCTTTCGGGAGAGACCCAGTACTTC.

V gene TRBV12-3 or TRBV12-4 combines with J gene TRBJ2-2, with D perhaps TRBD1 (6 bases). Trimming cost V 4 bases and J 3 bases, with 15 bases left between them. The length of the CDR3 is 16 residues. For the CDR3, the DNA is TGTGCCAGCAGTTCAGACAGGCTCAAGGACACCGGGGAGCTGTTTTTT. Protein sequence: CASSSDRLKDTGELFF.

Turning to this clonotype: Germline and junction disagree at one end, which may indicate a read error. This chain links TRBV12-3 or TRBV12-4 with TRBJ2-1, with 8 bases lining up with TRBD1. The CDR3 loop spans 21 amino acids. The CDR3: CASSFRGKGTGVALGHNEQFF. CDR3 DNA sequence: TGTGCAAGCAGTTTTCGCGGAAAAGGGACAGGCGTTGCCCTCGGGCACAATGAGCAGTTCTTC.

This clonotype has more than one count but fewer than ten. CDR3 DNA: TGTGCCAGCAGCGTGACTTCAACCCGGCGAGGCGGGGAGCTGTTTTTT. It codes for CASSVTSTRRGGELFF. The chain joins TRBV9 to TRBJ2-2; D gene uncertain. The CDR3 is 16 amino acids. V gave up 2 bases and J gave up 7 bases, with 18 bases separating them. Germline V lookup: CDR1 SGDLS, CDR2 YYNGEE.

This clonotype was seen only a few times. The chain couples TRBV24-1 to TRBJ2-1; 7 bases line up with TRBD2. V dropped 1 base and J dropped 12; count of bases not matched to a gene: 2. This CDR3 region has 12 residues. The germline V gene has CDR1 KGHDR and CDR2 SFDVKD. CDR3 sequence: CATSDLAGSQFF. The CDR3 DNA is TGTGCCACCAGTGATTTAGCGGGATCGCAGTTCTTC.

This clonotype has a handful of counts. The chain recombines TRBV4-3 with TRBJ2-5; D perhaps matches TRBD1 (6 bases). V was trimmed by 0 bases and J by 3 bases, leaving 11 bases between them. The length of the CDR3 is 15 residues. Germline V gives CDR1 LGHNA, CDR2 YSLEER. The CDR3, as DNA: TGCGCCAGCAGCCAAGACGTCCACAGGGAAGAGACCCAGTACTTC. It codes for CASSQDVHREETQYF.

J is TRBJ1-6 and V is TRBV10-3, with 7 bases fitting TRBD1. The CDR3 covers 13 residues. Losses at the gene ends were 8 bases for V and 8 bases for J; bases not matched to a gene: 6. Germline CDR1 and CDR2: ENHRY and SYGVKD. The CDR3 DNA is TGTGCCATCTCGGACAGGTTTGATTCACCCCTCCACTTT. It codes for CAISDRFDSPLHF.

The J gene is TRBJ2-5, the V gene TRBV7-6; 8 nucleotides match TRBD1. Germline CDR1 and CDR2: SGHVS and FNYEAQ. Trimming at V came to 3 bases and at J to 7 bases, leaving 10 bases not matched to a gene. This CDR3 spans 15 amino acids. CDR3 protein: CASSFRQGARVTQYF. Here the CDR3 DNA reads TGTGCCAGCAGCTTTAGGCAGGGGGCGCGGGTGACCCAGTACTTC.

V gene TRBV10-3 combines with J gene TRBJ1-1, with D perhaps TRBD1 (6 bases). Germline CDR1 is ENHRY and CDR2 is SYGVKD. V was clipped by 0 bases and J by 10 bases, with 12 bases between them. The CDR3 sequence is 13 residues long. In DNA form, the CDR3 reads TGTGCCATCAGTGAGTCTGGGGAGGGGGGAGCTTTCTTT. Protein product: CAISESGEGGAFF.

The table lists this clonotype with many counts. V gene TRBV4-1 combines with J gene TRBJ2-3, with 11 bases identical to TRBD1. The trim removed 5 bases at V and 3 bases at J, leaving 10 bases unmatched. CDR1 and CDR2 from the germline V gene are MGHRA and YSYEKL. This CDR3 spans 17 amino acids. CDR3 DNA sequence: TGCGCCAGCAGCTTCAGGGGACAGGGGGTAAGGACAGATACGCAGTATTTT. Translated, it gives CASSFRGQGVRTDTQYF.

A few counts support this clonotype. The chain joins TRBV30 to TRBJ1-1; D gene ambiguous. Germline V gives CDR1 GTSNPN, CDR2 SVGIG (reference sequence). The CDR3 length is 13 residues. V lost 0 bases and J lost 0, with 5 bases in between. The CDR3 nucleotides read TGTGCCTGGAGTGTACCAGTGAACACTGAAGCTTTCTTT. It is translated as CAWSVPVNTEAFF. Using reference TRBV30 and TRBJ1-1 for the parts outside the CDR3, the full variable domain is SQTIHQWPATLVQPVGSPLSLECTVEGTSNPNLYWYRQAAGRGLQLLFYSVGIGQISSEVPQNLSASRPQDRQFILSSKKLLLSDSGFYLCAWSVPVNTEAFFGQGTRLTVV.

The J gene is TRBJ1-5, the V gene TRBV6-2 or TRBV6-3, with D perhaps matching TRBD1 (5 bases). Trimming removed 5 bases at V and 1 base at J, with 9 bases between. In germline, CDR1 is MNHEY, CDR2 SVGEGT. The CDR3 has 14 amino acids. The CDR3 sequence is CASSQDNSNQPQHF. The CDR3 DNA reads TGTGCCAGCAGTCAGGACAACAGCAATCAGCCCCAGCATTTT.

This clonotype was detected a few times. The gene calls are TRBV7-9 and TRBJ2-7, with D perhaps matching TRBD1 (6 bases). This CDR3 has 15 residues. Trimming left V 5 bases short and J 1 base short, with 15 bases between. Looked up from germline, CDR1 is SEHNR and CDR2 is FQNEAQ (reference sequence). The CDR3 region has the DNA TGTGCCAGCAGCATCCGACAGGTTGGGTCCTACGAGCAGTACTTC. As protein: CASSIRQVGSYEQYF.

The chain recombines TRBV15 with TRBJ2-7; 10 positions match TRBD2. CDR3 size: 15 residues. Looked up from germline, CDR1 is LNHNV and CDR2 is YYDKDF (reference sequence). V lost 3 bases, J lost 3 bases, and 5 bases stayed unmatched. CDR3 loop: CATSRDASGSYEQYF. CDR3 bases: TGTGCCACCAGCAGGGATGCTAGCGGGAGCTACGAGCAGTACTTC.

The chain is built from TRBV6-5 and TRBJ2-1; 7 bases fit TRBD1. The CDR3 contains 16 residues. Unmatched junction bases numbered 10, after V lost 5 bases and J lost 3 bases. Looked up from germline, CDR1 is MNHEY and CDR2 is SVGAGI. Here the CDR3 DNA reads TGTGCCAGCAGTGCCTCGACAGGGTTTGACTACAATGAGCAGTTCTTC. Translation gives CASSASTGFDYNEQFF.

This clonotype showed up just a few times. The J gene is TRBJ2-3, the V gene TRBV11-2; tentative D call: TRBD2 (6 bases). Deletions cut 5 bases from V and 2 bases from J, with 14 bases between. The CDR3 is 15 amino acids. Per the germline V gene, CDR1 is SGHAT and CDR2 is FQNNGV. The CDR3 region is CASSEPGLPTDTQYF. The CDR3 bases are TGTGCCAGCAGCGAACCGGGACTCCCCACAGATACGCAGTATTTT.